This T cell receptor beta chain was obtained from a study of blood T cell repertoires in COVID-19. Produced via immunoSEQ multiplex PCR; TCRdb's table is partial and in-frame only. This sample has 200,000 to 250,000 clones, with roughly 80% found just once. Participants' own reports of clinical history determined their cohort assignment. The CDR3 runs to 15 residues. CDR1 and CDR2 (germline): LNHDA, SQIVND (reference sequence). V lost 9 bases to trimming and J lost 5 bases, with 22 bases between them. The chain is built from TRBV19 and TRBJ1-1; D is possibly TRBD1 (5 bases). Sequenced material: PBMCs or T cells enriched from blood (not recorded which). This TCR was sampled from a man aged 60-69 years who had recovered from COVID-19. The CDR3 is CASVMWGQGSTEAFF. Written as DNA, the CDR3 is TGTGCCAGCGTAATGTGGGGCCAGGGAAGTACTGAAGCTTTCTTT.